The 15 T cell receptor beta chains below all came from one sample that was sequenced in a study of blood T cell repertoires in COVID-19. Here immunoSEQ multiplex PCR was the method, and the copy in TCRdb shows in-frame clones only, minus some. The sample has around 190,000 clones, approximately 86% seen once. Sample: peripheral blood. Receptor source: a man aged 50 or older with active or convalescent COVID-19.

The rearrangement uses TRBV13 and TRBJ1-2; D may be TRBD1 (5 bases). The ends were cut back, 5 bases at V and 6 bases at J, with 16 bases in the middle. Germline CDR1 and CDR2: PRHDT and FYEKMQ (reference sequence). This CDR3 is 14 amino acids long. Here the CDR3 DNA reads TGTGCCAGCAGCCCCCTGGGCAGGGATAATGGCTACACCTTC. Translation gives CASSPLGRDNGYTF.

This clone was counted at least ten times. V usage is TRBV3-1 (or the pseudogene TRBV3-2) and J usage is TRBJ2-2; TRBD2 agrees at 10 bases. The CDR3 consists of 16 residues. With V trimmed by 1 base and J by 4 bases, 3 bases remained unmatched. Germline values: CDR1 LGHDT, CDR2 YNNKEL (reference sequence). This CDR3 reads CASSQASGGVTGELFF. CDR3 bases: TGTGCCAGCAGCCAAGCTAGCGGGGGCGTCACCGGGGAGCTGTTTTTT.

The V gene is TRBV12-2, the J gene TRBJ1-2; the table names TRBD1, a call not compared with the DNA. TRBV12-2 is noted as a pseudogene. The CDR3 is 14 residues long. The DNA of the CDR3 is TGTGCAAGTCGCTTAGGAGGGGGCGACTATGGCTACACCTTC. This codes for CASRLGGGDYGYTF.

The chain couples TRBV10-2 to TRBJ2-7; the match to TRBD1 covers 8 bases. The J segment lost 3 bases and the V segment lost 2 bases, leaving 6 bases of the junction unmatched. Germline CDR1 WSHSY, CDR2 SAAADI. The CDR3 consists of 15 residues. The CDR3 region is CASSEAGQGFYEQYF. CDR3 bases: TGCGCCAGCAGTGAGGCCGGACAGGGTTTCTACGAGCAGTACTTC.

This clone was counted once. The V and J genes are TRBV21-1 and TRBJ2-7; TRBD2 reflects the table's D call only, with no check against the DNA. TRBV21-1 is a documented pseudogene. This CDR3 is 15 amino acids long. The DNA for the CDR3 is TGTGCCAGCAGCAACCTAGCGGGAGGGCCCCACGAGCAGTACTTC. Translation gives CASSNLAGGPHEQYF.

A note on this clone: Other nucleotide sequences in the sample specify the same CDR3. The chain recombines TRBV7-2 with TRBJ1-4; 7 bases agree with TRBD1. The CDR3 is 14 residues long. Germline CDR1 is SGHTA and CDR2 is FQGNSA. The ends lost 5 bases at V and 4 bases at J; junction bases unmatched: 4. In nucleotides, the CDR3 is TGTGCCAGCAGCATCCAGGGGGTTAATGAAAAACTGTTTTTT. This encodes CASSIQGVNEKLFF. Based on the CDR3 plus reference TRBV7-2 and TRBJ1-4, the full variable domain is GAGVSQSPSNKVTEKGKDVELRCDPISGHTALYWYRQSLGQGLEFLIYFQGNSAPDKSGLPSDRFSAERTGGSVSTLTIQRTQQEDSAVYLCASSIQGVNEKLFFGSGTQLSVL.

The rearrangement links TRBV9 to TRBJ1-6; no clear D. With 4 bases removed from V and 11 bases from J, the gap between germline ends came to 16 bases. In germline, CDR1 is SGDLS, CDR2 YYNGEE. The CDR3 is made up of 14 amino acids. CDR3 nucleotide sequence: TGTGCCAGCAGCCTAGGACGGAGTGAGCCACCCCTCCACTTT. Translated, it gives CASSLGRSEPPLHF.

The V call is TRBV5-1, the J call TRBJ2-7, with 11 nucleotides matching TRBD1. The V gene's germline CDR1 is SGHRS and CDR2 YFSETQ. The trim removed 0 bases at V and 3 bases at J, leaving 2 bases unmatched. This CDR3 comprises 15 residues. CDR3 coding DNA: TGCGCCAGCAGCTTGGGTGGGACAGGGGGCTACGAGCAGTACTTC. Its translation: CASSLGGTGGYEQYF.

This clone turned up a few times. The gene calls are TRBV19 and TRBJ2-2, with 7 bases that match TRBD1. This CDR3 has 15 amino acids. V trimming: 6 bases; J trimming: 4 bases; junction bases outside the gene matches: 8. The V gene's germline CDR1 is LNHDA and CDR2 SQIVND (reference sequence). The CDR3 sequence is CASRGGSLGTGELFF. CDR3 DNA sequence: TGTGCCAGTAGAGGGGGCTCATTGGGCACCGGGGAGCTGTTTTTT.

The DNA for the CDR3 is TGTGCCAGCAGTCCTTACGGTAGCGGGAACCACGAGCAGTACTTC. Its protein is CASSPYGSGNHEQYF. V usage is TRBV6-5 and J usage is TRBJ2-7; 8 nucleotides line up with TRBD2. Per the germline V gene, CDR1 is MNHEY and CDR2 is SVGAGI. This CDR3 comprises 15 residues. V gave up 5 bases and J gave up 5 bases; unmatched junction bases: 11.

V is TRBV7-9 and J is TRBJ2-7, with no clear D. V lost 4 bases and J lost 0, with 10 bases in between. CDR3 length: 14 amino acids. Per germline, CDR1 SEHNR and CDR2 FQNEAQ (reference sequence). The CDR3 region has the DNA TGTGCCAGCAGCTCCCAAAGTAGCTCCTACGAGCAGTACTTC. Amino acid sequence: CASSSQSSSYEQYF. The entire variable domain, with the rest obtained from reference TRBV7-9 and TRBJ2-7, is as follows: DTGVSQNPRHKITKRGQNVTFRCDPISEHNRLYWYRQTLGQGPEFLTYFQNEAQLEKSRLLSDRFSAERPKGSFSTLEIQRTEQGDSAMYLCASSSQSSSYEQYFGPGTRLTVT.

The CDR3, as DNA: TGTGCCAGCAGCGTAGGTCGCAGGGGAGAGACCCAGTACTTC. This gives the protein CASSVGRRGETQYF. The genes are TRBV9 and TRBJ2-5, with D possibly being TRBD1 (6 bases). Per germline, CDR1 SGDLS and CDR2 YYNGEE. Between the trimmed V and J ends, which lost 0 bases and 4 bases, there was a span of 10 bases. CDR3 length equals 14 residues.

The chain has TRBV9 and TRBJ1-1; 10 nucleotides align to TRBD1. The junction had 7 bases not matched to a gene; V was cut back by 3 bases and J by 5 bases. CDR1 and CDR2 (germline): SGDLS, YYNGEE. The CDR3 runs to 15 residues. The CDR3 nucleotides are TGTGCCAGCAGCGCGGGACAGGGGTCGGGAACTGAAGCTTTCTTT. Its protein product is CASSAGQGSGTEAFF.

The CDR3 DNA is TGTGCCACCAGGGGACAGGACTCCTACGAGCAGTACTTC. Translation gives CATRGQDSYEQYF. The V call is TRBV27, the J call TRBJ2-7; 8 positions agree with TRBD1. Germline V gene sequence: CDR1 MNHEY, CDR2 SMNVEV (reference sequence). The CDR3 runs to 13 residues. V lost 10 bases, J lost 0 bases, and 5 bases stayed unmatched.

DNA of the CDR3: TGTGCCAGCAGCTTAACTAGCCTGGTACCCGAGCAGTACTTC. Its translation: CASSLTSLVPEQYF. V is TRBV7-9 and J is TRBJ2-7, with D possibly TRBD2 on 6 matching bases. The CDR3 loop spans 14 amino acids. V lost 2 bases to trimming and J lost 6 bases, with 14 bases between them. The germline V gene has CDR1 SEHNR and CDR2 FQNEAQ (reference sequence).